Below, 10 T cell receptor beta chains from the same sample are listed, as sequenced in a study of T-cell memory formation after mild COVID-19. TCRdb fed the 5' RACE reads into MiXCR, producing one record per CDR3 protein. The sample lists 500,000 to 650,000 distinct CDR3 sequences, about 20% occurring once. The sample consisted of PBMCs or a T cell subset sorted from them (not recorded which). The receptors were gathered from an adult woman who had mild COVID-19 (a few samples of this study predate the infection). Cell type and time point are not known.

The chain recombines TRBV12-3 or TRBV12-4 with TRBJ2-7; 11 bases fit TRBD2. V gave up 7 bases and J gave up 1 base; unmatched junction bases: 15. CDR3 size: 18 residues. The CDR3 region has the DNA TGTGCCAGCACGTACTCTCTAGCGGGGGGACCATCATCCTACGAGCAGTACTTC. It yields the protein CASTYSLAGGPSSYEQYF.

This clonotype was seen a few times. CDR3 region: CASTPLGGAGEQYF. Here the CDR3 DNA reads TGTGCCAGCACCCCATTGGGGGGGGCCGGCGAGCAGTACTTC. V gene TRBV7-9 combines with J gene TRBJ2-7; a possible D gene is TRBD2 (7 bases). This CDR3 is 14 amino acids long. Trimming removed 7 bases at V and 6 bases at J, with 19 bases between. The germline V gene has CDR1 SEHNR and CDR2 FQNEAQ (reference sequence).

V is TRBV2 and J is TRBJ1-1; D remains ambiguous. The ends were cut back, 6 bases at V and 0 bases at J, with 8 bases in the middle. Germline CDR1 SNHLY, CDR2 FYNNEI. The CDR3 is 13 residues long. The CDR3 nucleotides are TGTGCCAGCAGCGTTGAACTGAACACTGAAGCTTTCTTT. Translating gives CASSVELNTEAFF.

The V and J genes are TRBV3-1 and TRBJ2-2; the match to TRBD2 covers 13 bases. Per the germline V gene, CDR1 is LGHDT and CDR2 is YNNKEL (reference sequence). With V trimmed by 2 bases and J by 5 bases, 8 bases remained unmatched. The CDR3 is 18 amino acids. The DNA for the CDR3 is TGTGCCAGCAGCCAACCATCACTAGCGGGGGGGCGTACCGGGGAGCTGTTTTTT. Residues: CASSQPSLAGGRTGELFF. The variable domain in full, completed from reference TRBV3-1 and TRBJ2-2, reads DTAVSQTPKYLVTQMGNDKSIKCEQNLGHDTMYWYKQDSKKFLKIMFSYNNKELIINETVPNRFSPKSPDKAHLNLHINSLELGDSAVYFCASSQPSLAGGRTGELFFGEGSRLTVL.

Written as DNA, the CDR3 is TGTGCCAGCAGTTACAGGCGGGGGAGCTACAATGAGCAGTTCTTC. This encodes CASSYRRGSYNEQFF. The chain joins TRBV6-6 to TRBJ2-1; 7 bases are shared with TRBD2. V shed 2 bases and J 3 bases; nucleotides not matched to a gene: 4. Germline CDR1 MNHNY, CDR2 SVGAGI (reference sequence). CDR3 length equals 15 residues.

This clonotype was recorded a few times. The chain is built from TRBV2 and TRBJ2-7; 8 positions match TRBD1. V gave up 2 bases and J gave up 3 bases; unmatched junction bases: 9. Germline-derived CDR1 and CDR2 are SNHLY and FYNNEI. This CDR3 contains 16 residues. The chain's CDR3 is CASSEPYRDRHYEQYF. In DNA form, the CDR3 reads TGTGCCAGCAGTGAACCCTACCGGGACAGGCACTACGAGCAGTACTTC.

The V call is TRBV11-3, the J call TRBJ2-5; D possibly corresponds to TRBD1 (6 bases). The CDR3 contains 15 residues. Trimming took 5 bases from V and 3 from J, leaving 16 bases between them. CDR1 is SGHNT and CDR2 is YENEEA in the germline V gene. The CDR3 DNA reads TGTGCCAGCAGCCCACGATCAGGGGTGGAAGAGACCCAGTACTTC. This encodes CASSPRSGVEETQYF. The variable domain in full, with the rest retrieved from reference TRBV11-3 and TRBJ2-5, is EAGVVQSPRYKIIEKKQPVAFWCNPISGHNTLYWYLQNLGQGPELLIRYENEEAVDDSQLPKDRFSAERLKGVDSTLKIQPAELGDSAVYLCASSPRSGVEETQYFGPGTRLLVL.

This clonotype was seen a few times. The genes are TRBV12-3 or TRBV12-4 and TRBJ2-7; TRBD2 matches at 9 bases. Trimming took 5 bases from V and 5 from J; bases not matched to a gene: 7. The length of the CDR3 is 14 residues. The CDR3 region is CASSRLAVMNEQYF. CDR3 DNA: TGTGCCAGCAGTCGACTAGCGGTTATGAACGAGCAGTACTTC.

V usage is TRBV2 and J usage is TRBJ2-7; no reliable D call. CDR1 and CDR2 from the germline V gene are SNHLY and FYNNEI. The germline V and J ends were trimmed by 10 bases and 3 bases, with 13 bases remaining between them. The CDR3 is 12 amino acids. CDR3 bases: TGTGCCACCATCAACAGAAACTACGAGCAGTACTTC. Translating gives CATINRNYEQYF.

The chain combines TRBV19 with TRBJ2-7, with D tentatively TRBD2 (5 bases). In germline, CDR1 is LNHDA, CDR2 SQIVND (reference sequence). V was clipped by 6 bases and J by 2 bases, with 14 bases between them. The CDR3 runs 14 residues. The CDR3 protein is CASRRELGPYEQYF. The CDR3 DNA reads TGTGCCAGTAGGAGGGAATTAGGCCCCTACGAGCAGTACTTC.